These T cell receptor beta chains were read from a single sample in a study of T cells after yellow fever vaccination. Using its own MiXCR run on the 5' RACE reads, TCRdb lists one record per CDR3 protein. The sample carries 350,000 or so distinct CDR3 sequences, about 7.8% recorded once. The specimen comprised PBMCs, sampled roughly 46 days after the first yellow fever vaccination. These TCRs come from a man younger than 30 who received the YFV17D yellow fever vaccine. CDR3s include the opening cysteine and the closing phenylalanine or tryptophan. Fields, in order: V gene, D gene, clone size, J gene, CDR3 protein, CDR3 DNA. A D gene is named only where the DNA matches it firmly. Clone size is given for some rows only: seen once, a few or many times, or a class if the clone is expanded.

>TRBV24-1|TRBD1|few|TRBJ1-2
CATSSGQEDGYTF
TGTGCCACCAGTTCGGGACAGGAGGATGGCTACACCTTC
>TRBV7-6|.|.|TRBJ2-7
CASSQLGESEQYF
TGTGCCAGCAGCCAATTGGGGGAAAGCGAGCAGTACTTC
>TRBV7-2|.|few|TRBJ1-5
CASSWHPENQPQHF
TGTGCCAGCAGTTGGCACCCGGAGAATCAGCCCCAGCATTTT
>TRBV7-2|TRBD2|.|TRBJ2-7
CASSYRLAGDGSYEQYF
TGTGCCAGCAGCTACCGACTAGCGGGCGATGGCTCCTACGAGCAGTACTTC
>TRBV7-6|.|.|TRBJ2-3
CASSLSVTTSTDTQYF
TGTGCCAGCAGCCTCAGTGTAACCACTAGCACAGATACGCAGTATTTT
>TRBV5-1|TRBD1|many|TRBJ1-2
CASSSPGTGALNYGYTF
TGCGCCAGCAGCTCTCCGGGGACAGGGGCCTTAAACTATGGCTACACCTTC
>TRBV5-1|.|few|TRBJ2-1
CASSFLRVQNNEQFF
TGCGCCAGCAGCTTTCTGAGGGTACAAAACAATGAGCAGTTCTTC
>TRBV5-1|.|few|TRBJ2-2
CASSPHRENTGELFF
TGCGCCAGCAGCCCACACAGGGAGAACACCGGGGAGCTGTTTTTT
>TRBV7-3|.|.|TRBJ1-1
CASSLGGGLTEAFF
TGTGCCAGCAGCTTGGGCGGGGGATTGACTGAAGCTTTCTTT
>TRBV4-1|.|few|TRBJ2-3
CASSQDLRRDTDTQYF
TGCGCCAGCAGCCAAGATCTCCGCCGAGACACAGATACGCAGTATTTT
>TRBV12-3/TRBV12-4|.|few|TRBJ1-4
CASSFYIEITNEKLFF
TGTGCCAGCAGTTTCTACATCGAGATAACTAATGAAAAACTGTTTTTT
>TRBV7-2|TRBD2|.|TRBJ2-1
CASRSRPGAGGHNEQFF
TGTGCCAGCAGGTCCCGCCCGGGAGCGGGGGGGCACAATGAGCAGTTCTTC
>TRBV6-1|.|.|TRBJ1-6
CASQDRYNSPLHF
TGTGCCAGTCAGGACAGATATAATTCACCCCTCCACTTT